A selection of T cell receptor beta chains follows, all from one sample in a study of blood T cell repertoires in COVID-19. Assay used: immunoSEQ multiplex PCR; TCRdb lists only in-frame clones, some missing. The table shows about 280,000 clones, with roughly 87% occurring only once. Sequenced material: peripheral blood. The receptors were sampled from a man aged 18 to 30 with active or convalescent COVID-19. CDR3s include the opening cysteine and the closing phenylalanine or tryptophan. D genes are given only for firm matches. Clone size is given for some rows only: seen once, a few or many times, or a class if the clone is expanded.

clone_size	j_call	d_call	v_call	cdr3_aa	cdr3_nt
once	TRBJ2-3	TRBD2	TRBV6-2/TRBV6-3	CASSLRGTSGGTDTQYF	TGTGCCAGCAGTCTACGTGGGACTAGCGGGGGGACAGATACGCAGTATTTT
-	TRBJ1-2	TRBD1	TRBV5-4	CASSLDRVGGYTF	TGTGCCAGCAGCCTTGACAGGGTTGGAGGCTACACCTTC
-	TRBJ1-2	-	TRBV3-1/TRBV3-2	CASSQAGGYTF	TGTGCCAGCAGCCAAGCAGGTGGCTACACCTTC
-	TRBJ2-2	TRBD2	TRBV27	CASSLFPLAGGRVAGELFF	TGTGCCAGCAGTTTATTCCCACTAGCGGGGGGTAGAGTGGCCGGGGAGCTGTTTTTT
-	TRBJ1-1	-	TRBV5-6	CASSSGGGLKAFF	TGTGCCAGCAGCTCGGGGGGTGGGTTAAAAGCTTTCTTT
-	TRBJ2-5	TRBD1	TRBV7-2	CASSTRQGGGETQYF	TGTGCCAGCAGCACCCGACAGGGGGGTGGAGAGACCCAGTACTTC
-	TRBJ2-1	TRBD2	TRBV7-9	CASSSTRIAGGVYNEQFF	TGTGCCAGCAGCTCGACTAGAATAGCGGGGGGTGTCTACAATGAGCAGTTCTTC
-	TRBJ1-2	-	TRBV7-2	CASSPGGQPYGYTF	TGTGCCAGCAGCCCGGGGGGACAACCCTATGGCTACACCTTC
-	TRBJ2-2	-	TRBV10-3	CAISEANGELFF	TGTGCCATCAGTGAGGCTAACGGGGAGCTGTTTTTT
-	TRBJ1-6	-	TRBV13	CASSLGAPPEGIPSPLHF	TGTGCCAGCAGCTTAGGAGCCCCCCCGGAGGGAATTCCCTCACCCCTCCACTTT
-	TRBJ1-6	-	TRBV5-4	CASSLAKAGVNSPLHF	TGTGCCAGCAGCTTGGCCAAAGCGGGGGTCAATTCACCCCTCCACTTT